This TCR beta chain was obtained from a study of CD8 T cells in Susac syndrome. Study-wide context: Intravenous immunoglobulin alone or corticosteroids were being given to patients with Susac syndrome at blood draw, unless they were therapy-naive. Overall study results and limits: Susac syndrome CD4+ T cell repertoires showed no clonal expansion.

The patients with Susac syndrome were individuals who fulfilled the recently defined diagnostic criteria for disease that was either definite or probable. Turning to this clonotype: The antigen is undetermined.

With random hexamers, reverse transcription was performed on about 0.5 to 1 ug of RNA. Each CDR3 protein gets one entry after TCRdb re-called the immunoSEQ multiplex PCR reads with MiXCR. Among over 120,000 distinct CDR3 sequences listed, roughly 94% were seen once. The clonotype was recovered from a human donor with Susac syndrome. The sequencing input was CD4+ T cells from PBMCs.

Written as DNA, the CDR3 is TGTGCTAGTGGTTCCCTCGTGGGAGTAACTGGGGAGCTGTTTTTT. Protein sequence: CASGSLVGVTGELFF. This chain links TRBV12-5 with TRBJ2-2; TRBD2 might be the D (5 bases). CDR1 and CDR2 from the germline V gene are LGHNT and FRNRAP. The germline V and J ends were trimmed by 4 bases and 8 bases, with 17 bases remaining between them. CDR3 length: 15 residues.